One TCR beta chain is described in this entry. Antigen specificity is unknown. This record belongs to a study of shared clonotypes between healthy human individuals. Study background: The cohort had two women and three men, ages 18 to 49.

The repertoire was sequenced with immunoSEQ multiplex PCR; TCRdb's copy has only in-frame clones and lacks some. The repertoire consists of 2 million to 3 million clones, with around 94% occurring once and the leading ten covering roughly 0.14%. The study, taken as a whole, reports: The rarefaction results pointed to incomplete sorted-subset sequencing despite large depth.

The length of the CDR3 is 15 residues. The ends were cut back, 7 bases at V and 7 bases at J, with 23 bases in the middle. The germline gives CDR1 SGDLS, CDR2 YYNGEE. What was sequenced was naive CD4+ T cells sorted from blood. The subset is: CD45RA+ positively selected. The source is a man in his late teens or twenties in good health. The J gene is TRBJ1-1, the V gene TRBV9; no clear D gene. CDR3 in amino acids: CASGSPLRAQGEAFF. The CDR3 DNA reads TGTGCCAGCGGTTCCCCACTTCGGGCACAAGGTGAAGCTTTCTTT. Based on the CDR3 plus reference TRBV9 and TRBJ1-1, the full variable domain is DSGVTQTPKHLITATGQRVTLRCSPRSGDLSVYWYQQSLDQGLQFLIQYYNGEERAKGNILERFSAQQFPDLHSELNLSSLELGDSALYFCASGSPLRAQGEAFFGQGTRLTVV.